These 5 T cell receptor beta chains were sequenced from one sample in a study of shared clonotypes between healthy human individuals (dated by TCRdb to 2018 to 2021). To prepare the library, the immunoSEQ multiplex PCR assay was applied. TCRdb carries this immuneACCESS record with in-frame sequences only. Its versions omit some clonotypes, under half of them owing to an unresolved V gene in the studies checked, with the rest unexplained. Across this sample there are roughly 1,600,000 clones, with 98% seen only once. The leading ten clones occupy about 0.34% of the sample. Specimen: naive CD4+ T cells sorted from blood. The sample's cell subset or site label, in plain terms: CD45RA+ positively selected. The source of these receptors is a man aged 25 to 40 in good health.

The chain links TRBV4-2 to TRBJ2-5; either TRBD1 or TRBD2 may supply D (6 bases each). The CDR3 covers 16 residues. The V end lost 1 base, the J end lost 2 bases, and 14 bases lay between the germline ends. CDR1 and CDR2 (germline): LGHNA, YNFKEQ. The CDR3 loop is CASSQVGSGAQETQYF. The CDR3 DNA is TGTGCCAGCAGCCAAGTTGGATCGGGGGCTCAAGAGACCCAGTACTTC.

This clone was counted once. V usage is TRBV9 and J usage is TRBJ2-7; maybe TRBD2 (6 bases). V shed 0 bases and J shed 0 bases, with 13 bases lying between them. Germline CDR1 reads SGDLS; CDR2 reads YYNGEE. There are 16 residues in the CDR3. This CDR3 is CASSVGFGGNSYEQYF. CDR3 coding DNA: TGTGCCAGCAGCGTAGGGTTCGGAGGGAACTCCTACGAGCAGTACTTC. The whole variable domain, filled in from reference TRBV9 and TRBJ2-7, reads DSGVTQTPKHLITATGQRVTLRCSPRSGDLSVYWYQQSLDQGLQFLIQYYNGEERAKGNILERFSAQQFPDLHSELNLSSLELGDSALYFCASSVGFGGNSYEQYFGPGTRLTVT.

The rearrangement links TRBV6-1 to TRBJ1-5; 7 nucleotides match TRBD1. Trimming removed 5 bases from V and 4 bases from J; junction bases left unmatched: 8. The CDR3 consists of 15 residues. The germline V gene encodes CDR1 MNHNS and CDR2 SASEGT. The CDR3 bases are TGTGCCAGCAGTCCCAGGACAGGCCGTAATCAGCCCCAGCATTTT. This translates into CASSPRTGRNQPQHF.

V is TRBV10-1 and J is TRBJ2-2; D is undetermined. V dropped 6 bases and J dropped 6 bases, with 11 bases sitting between them. This CDR3 comprises 13 residues. In germline, CDR1 is WNHNN, CDR2 SYGVQD (reference sequence). The CDR3 protein is CASSPDVAGELFF. CDR3 bases: TGCGCCAGCAGCCCAGATGTAGCCGGGGAGCTGTTTTTT.

The rearrangement links TRBV5-4 to TRBJ2-7; TRBD1 matches 10 bases. The germline CDR1 and CDR2 sequences are SGHNT and YYREEE (reference sequence). The J segment lost 6 bases and the V segment lost 2 bases, leaving 5 bases of the junction unmatched. CDR3 size: 14 residues. Here the CDR3 DNA reads TGTGCCAGCAGCTTAGGACAGGGGGTAGTCGAGCAGTACTTC. This translates into CASSLGQGVVEQYF. The whole variable domain, filled in from reference TRBV5-4 and TRBJ2-7, reads ETGVTQSPTHLIKTRGQQVTLRCSSQSGHNTVSWYQQALGQGPQFIFQYYREEENGRGNFPPRFSGLQFPNYSSELNVNALELDDSALYLCASSLGQGVVEQYFGPGTRLTVT.